These T cell receptor beta chains were read from a single sample in a study of T cell responses to AZD1222 COVID-19 vaccine. Using immunoSEQ multiplex PCR, the repertoire was profiled, and TCRdb retains in-frame clones only, with some absent. The profile covers around 150,000 clones, with 90% appearing a single time and approximately 5.9% taken by the ten largest. Sequencing was performed on peripheral blood, taken 28 days after the second AZD1222 dose. These receptors came from an adult who received the AZD1222 COVID-19 vaccine. CDR3s include the opening cysteine and the closing phenylalanine or tryptophan. Fields, in order: J gene, D gene, clone size, V gene, CDR3 DNA, CDR3 protein. D genes are given only for firm matches. Expanded clones are given a class, and other clones once, few, many or no size at all.

TRBJ1-3	-	-	TRBV7-9	TGTGCCAGCAGCTTCGTCAGTAGTGGAACCATATATTTT	CASSFVSSGTIYF
TRBJ2-2	TRBD1	-	TRBV24-1	TGTGCCACCAGGGGGACAGTAACCGGGGAGCTGTTTTTT	CATRGTVTGELFF
TRBJ1-4	-	-	TRBV2	TGTGCCAGCAGTGAAGCGCAAGGGACCGGTGGAGGAGAAAAACTGTTTTTT	CASSEAQGTGGGEKLFF
TRBJ2-5	-	-	TRBV2	TGTGCCAGCAGCCGGCCCCGGACAGAACAAGAGACCCAGTACTTC	CASSRPRTEQETQYF
TRBJ1-5	-	-	TRBV2	TGTGCCAGCAGCAGGGTAGCCGGGCAGCCCCAGCATTTT	CASSRVAGQPQHF
TRBJ1-2	TRBD1	-	TRBV13	TGTGCCAGCAGCCGTGACAGGGGGTCGAAGGGCTACACCTTC	CASSRDRGSKGYTF
TRBJ1-6	-	-	TRBV6-5	TGTGCCAGCAGTCACGCGCACTCCTATAATTCACCCCTCCACTTT	CASSHAHSYNSPLHF
TRBJ2-6	-	-	TRBV14	TGTGCCAGCAGCCGTGGGGCCTCTGGGGCCAACGTCCTGACTTTC	CASSRGASGANVLTF
TRBJ1-6	-	-	TRBV2	TGTGCCAGCAGTGGATCGGAGTCCACCGCCTATAATTCACCCCTCCACTTT	CASSGSESTAYNSPLHF
TRBJ1-1	-	once	TRBV23-1	TGCGCCAGCAGCCATCAGGGGCATGAAGCTTTCTTT	CASSHQGHEAFF